Listed here are 27 T cell receptor beta chains from one sample, sequenced in a study of CD8 T cells in ankylosing spondylitis. One entry per CDR3 protein results from TCRdb running MiXCR on the 5' RACE reads. Here the sample spans 100,000 to 150,000 distinct CDR3 sequences, around 8.5% being singletons. Specimen: blood, either unsorted or a sorted T cell fraction (not recorded which). These receptors originate from a male donor with ankylosing spondylitis or in good health (not recorded which).

This clonotype occurred many times. This CDR3 is CSAFHRASYNEQFF. CDR3 bases: TGCAGTGCCTTCCACAGGGCGTCCTACAATGAGCAGTTCTTC. The V and J genes are TRBV20-1 and TRBJ2-1, with TRBD1 as a possible D gene (6 bases). Trimming stripped 6 bases from V and 1 base from J, with 13 bases between. The CDR3 runs to 14 residues. The V gene's germline CDR1 is DFQATT and CDR2 SNEGSKA (reference sequence).

This clonotype was counted only a few times. This chain uses TRBV4-3 with TRBJ2-7; TRBD1 aligns across 10 bases. Unmatched junction bases numbered 7, after V lost 1 base and J lost 7 bases. This CDR3 has 15 amino acids. Germline CDR1 and CDR2: LGHNA and YSLEER. In DNA form, the CDR3 reads TGCGCCAGCAGCCAAGCGAGACAGGGGGCAGATGAGCAGTACTTC. Residues: CASSQARQGADEQYF.

This clonotype showed up many times. V and J are TRBV3-1 and TRBJ2-5, with TRBD2 matching over 7 bases. Germline lookup yields CDR1 LGHDT and CDR2 YNNKEL (reference sequence). The CDR3 has 14 amino acids. V was clipped by 5 bases and J by 1 base; unmatched bases: 4. This CDR3 is CASSSAGLQETQYF. The CDR3 DNA sequence: TGTGCCAGCAGCTCAGCGGGGCTCCAAGAGACCCAGTACTTC.

This clonotype was counted at least ten times. This sequence joins TRBV20-1 and TRBJ1-5; 8 bases map to TRBD1. V gave up 6 bases and J gave up 9 bases; unmatched junction bases: 16. CDR3 length: 15 residues. In germline, CDR1 is DFQATT, CDR2 SNEGSKA (reference sequence). The CDR3 DNA follows: TGCAGTGCCCCTAATTCCCGGACAGGGACAGGGCCCCAGCATTTT. As protein: CSAPNSRTGTGPQHF.

This clonotype showed up many times. The gene calls are TRBV5-1 and TRBJ1-2; D gene uncertain. The CDR3 loop spans 15 amino acids. Germline V CDR1 and CDR2: SGHRS, YFSETQ. Trimming stripped 4 bases from V and 4 bases from J, with 17 bases between. CDR3 residues: CASSPVVDNPYGYTF. DNA of the CDR3: TGCGCCAGCAGCCCGGTCGTTGACAATCCCTATGGCTACACCTTC.

In this sample, this clonotype turned up a few times. The chain joins TRBV3-1 to TRBJ1-5, with a possible D match to TRBD1 (5 bases). This CDR3 is 18 amino acids long. V lost 0 bases and J lost 5, with 20 bases in between. Germline lookup yields CDR1 LGHDT and CDR2 YNNKEL (reference sequence). CDR3 residues: CASSQDLGGTCDDQPQHF. The CDR3 nucleotides read TGTGCCAGCAGCCAAGATTTGGGGGGTACTTGCGATGATCAGCCCCAGCATTTT.

This clonotype was seen ten or more times. V is TRBV4-3 and J is TRBJ1-3; unclear D gene. The germline V gene encodes CDR1 LGHNA and CDR2 YSLEER. CDR3 size: 12 residues. V was shortened by 0 bases and J by 6 bases, with 3 bases between the two germline ends. The CDR3 nucleotides read TGCGCCAGCAGCCAAGACGAAAACACCATATATTTT. This translates into CASSQDENTIYF.

This clonotype was found many times. The chain recombines TRBV7-2 with TRBJ2-2; D remains ambiguous. The CDR3 has 12 amino acids. The germline V gene encodes CDR1 SGHTA and CDR2 FQGNSA. V lost 3 bases and J 6 bases, leaving 5 bases between the germline ends. The CDR3 DNA reads as TGTGCCAGCAGCTTCGCGGCCGGGGAGCTGTTTTTT. The encoded protein is CASSFAAGELFF. Full variable domain (rest looked up from reference TRBV7-2 and TRBJ2-2): GAGVSQSPSNKVTEKGKDVELRCDPISGHTALYWYRQSLGQGLEFLIYFQGNSAPDKSGLPSDRFSAERTGGSVSTLTIQRTQQEDSAVYLCASSFAAGELFFGEGSRLTVL.

This clonotype was seen many times. The V gene is TRBV12-3 or TRBV12-4, the J gene TRBJ2-2, with a weak D call TRBD1 (6 bases). With 5 bases removed from V and 5 bases from J, the gap between germline ends came to 12 bases. CDR3 size: 14 residues. In DNA, the CDR3 is TGTGCCAGCAGTAAAAAGACAGGAACCGGGGAGCTGTTTTTT. It specifies CASSKKTGTGELFF.

This clonotype was observed a few times. The chain has TRBV18 and TRBJ2-5; 7 nucleotides agree with TRBD1. Trimming took 0 bases from V and 0 from J; bases not matched to a gene: 1. The germline V gene encodes CDR1 KGHSH and CDR2 LQKENI. CDR3 size: 15 residues. For the CDR3, the DNA is TGTGCCAGCTCACCACCGGGACAGTACCAAGAGACCCAGTACTTC. As protein: CASSPPGQYQETQYF.

V gene TRBV28 combines with J gene TRBJ2-7, with D uncertain. Germline lookup yields CDR1 MDHEN and CDR2 SYDVKM. V lost 8 bases, J lost 3 bases, and 11 bases lay in between. The length of the CDR3 is 12 residues. The CDR3 DNA reads as TGTGCCAGCCTAAGAGGTGGCTACGAGCAGTACTTC. Encoded protein: CASLRGGYEQYF.

Notes on this clonotype: A read error is possible here, since a much larger clone lies one base away. The chain is built from TRBV12-3 or TRBV12-4 and TRBJ2-6; possibly TRBD1 for D (5 bases). The CDR3 has 13 amino acids. The CDR3 sequence is CASSPPGANGLTF. DNA of the CDR3: TGTGCCAGCAGTCCCCCTGGGGCCAACGGCCTGACTTTC.

This clonotype appeared many times. J is TRBJ2-2 and V is TRBV7-3; D might be TRBD1 or TRBD2, each matching 7 bases. The CDR3 runs 16 residues. Trimming left V 0 bases short and J 6 bases short, with 14 bases between. CDR1 is SGHTA, CDR2 FQGTGA, per germline. The CDR3 nucleotides read TGTGCCAGCAGCTTAACGTTGGCAGGGGGGGCCGGGGAGCTGTTTTTT. Its protein product is CASSLTLAGGAGELFF.

V is TRBV20-1 and J is TRBJ1-5; D unresolved. The CDR3 covers 13 residues. The V gene's germline CDR1 is DFQATT and CDR2 SNEGSKA (reference sequence). Deletions cut 7 bases from V and 4 bases from J, with 14 bases between. CDR3 amino acids: CSVKNRVNQPQHF. CDR3 bases: TGCAGTGTCAAAAACCGGGTGAATCAGCCCCAGCATTTT.

V is TRBV4-3 and J is TRBJ2-3; 10 nucleotides align to TRBD2. Germline-derived CDR1 and CDR2 are LGHNA and YSLEER. This CDR3 has 15 amino acids. Unmatched junction bases numbered 7, after V lost 4 bases and J lost 6 bases. CDR3 amino acids: CASSPLAGDGDTQYF. CDR3 sequence (DNA): TGCGCCAGCAGCCCGCTAGCGGGAGATGGGGATACGCAGTATTTT.

This clonotype appeared a few times. J is TRBJ2-1 and V is TRBV5-1, with 9 bases identical to TRBD1. There are 16 residues in the CDR3. V trimming: 0 bases; J trimming: 6 bases; junction bases outside the gene matches: 7. Germline V gives CDR1 SGHRS, CDR2 YFSETQ. In nucleotides, the CDR3 is TGCGCCAGCAGCTTGGACAGGGGACAGGGACTCAATGAGCAGTTCTTC. Its translation is CASSLDRGQGLNEQFF. Filled out from reference TRBV5-1 and TRBJ2-1, the complete variable domain reads KAGVTQTPRYLIKTRGQQVTLSCSPISGHRSVSWYQQTPGQGLQFLFEYFSETQRNKGNFPGRFSGRQFSNSRSEMNVSTLELGDSALYLCASSLDRGQGLNEQFFGPGTRLTVL.

This sequence joins TRBV7-9 and TRBJ2-1; maybe TRBD2 (6 bases). Germline assignment: CDR1 SEHNR and CDR2 FQNEAQ (reference sequence). V lost 1 base to trimming and J lost 8 bases, with 18 bases between them. The CDR3 totals 16 residues. The CDR3 sequence: CASSLVGLPNDDEQFF. DNA for the CDR3: TGTGCCAGCAGCTTAGTTGGACTACCAAACGATGATGAGCAGTTCTTC.

This clonotype was detected many times. This chain links TRBV7-3 with TRBJ2-3; 7 positions agree with TRBD1. V lost 1 base, J lost 7 bases, and 2 bases stayed unmatched. This CDR3 has 13 residues. The germline CDR1 and CDR2 sequences are SGHTA and FQGTGA. In nucleotides, the CDR3 is TGTGCCAGCAGCTTAATACAGGGGAATACGCAGTATTTT. It is translated as CASSLIQGNTQYF.

Points on this clonotype: This may be a read error, as it is one base from a much larger clone. The V gene is TRBV12-3 or TRBV12-4, the J gene TRBJ2-1; D could derive from TRBD1 or TRBD2 (5 bases each). The CDR3 length is 12 residues. Trimming removed 10 bases at V and 6 bases at J, with 13 bases between. The CDR3 sequence is CATSTGTNEQFF. The CDR3 DNA reads TGTGCCACCAGCACCGGGACCAATGAGCAGTTCTTC.

This clonotype has ten or more counts. The chain couples TRBV7-2 to TRBJ1-1; no firm D call. CDR1 and CDR2 from the germline V gene are SGHTA and FQGNSA. With 1 base removed from V and 4 bases from J, the gap between germline ends came to 10 bases. This CDR3 is 14 amino acids long. The CDR3 coding sequence is TGTGCCAGCAGCTTAGGAATCGGACTCACTGAAGCTTTCTTT. Translation gives CASSLGIGLTEAFF. Full variable domain (rest looked up from reference TRBV7-2 and TRBJ1-1): GAGVSQSPSNKVTEKGKDVELRCDPISGHTALYWYRQSLGQGLEFLIYFQGNSAPDKSGLPSDRFSAERTGGSVSTLTIQRTQQEDSAVYLCASSLGIGLTEAFFGQGTRLTVV.

Ten or more counts support this clonotype. The chain is built from TRBV10-3 and TRBJ1-2; D ambiguous. The germline CDR1 and CDR2 sequences are ENHRY and SYGVKD. Deletions cut 0 bases from V and 0 bases from J, with 5 bases between. CDR3 length equals 14 residues. CDR3 loop: CAISESGSNYGYTF. CDR3 coding DNA: TGTGCCATCAGTGAGTCCGGTTCTAACTATGGCTACACCTTC.

Ten or more counts support this clonotype. The chain recombines TRBV7-2 with TRBJ2-7, with 11 bases that match TRBD2. The germline V gene has CDR1 SGHTA and CDR2 FQGNSA. With V trimmed by 5 bases and J by 2 bases, 5 bases remained unmatched. This CDR3 comprises 15 residues. Here the CDR3 reads CASSLTSGTAYEQYF. The CDR3 nucleotides are TGTGCCAGCAGCCTGACTAGCGGGACCGCCTACGAGCAGTACTTC.

This clonotype was seen repeatedly, ten times or more. The V call is TRBV28, the J call TRBJ2-2; D is uncertain. Trimming stripped 8 bases from V and 4 bases from J, with 14 bases between. This CDR3 is built from 14 residues. The germline V gene encodes CDR1 MDHEN and CDR2 SYDVKM. Here the CDR3 reads CASPLGRTTGELFF. DNA of the CDR3: TGTGCCAGCCCCCTAGGGCGAACCACCGGGGAGCTGTTTTTT.

This clonotype has at least ten counts. The chain combines TRBV28 with TRBJ2-3, with 7 bases identical to TRBD2. This CDR3 has 13 residues. Germline CDR1 MDHEN, CDR2 SYDVKM. The J segment lost 3 bases and the V segment lost 8 bases, leaving 5 bases of the junction unmatched. The chain's CDR3 is CASWEGPTDTQYF. CDR3 DNA sequence: TGTGCCAGCTGGGAGGGGCCGACAGATACGCAGTATTTT.

This clonotype was detected many times. The CDR3 DNA is TGCGCCAGCAGCCAAGATATCAACACTAGGGAAAAACTGTTTTTT. Translating gives CASSQDINTREKLFF. The J gene is TRBJ1-4, the V gene TRBV4-3; unclear D gene. Trimming removed 0 bases from V and 8 bases from J, with 13 bases in between. This CDR3 has 15 amino acids. CDR1 and CDR2 (germline): LGHNA, YSLEER.

This clonotype was picked up many times. CDR3: CASIKTWNEQFF. The CDR3 DNA is TGTGCCAGCATCAAGACGTGGAATGAGCAGTTCTTC. The rearrangement links TRBV2 to TRBJ2-1; D remains ambiguous. CDR1 is SNHLY, CDR2 FYNNEI, per germline. The CDR3 length is 12 residues. Trimming stripped 7 bases from V and 7 bases from J, with 11 bases between. The full variable domain, with the rest looked up from reference TRBV2 and TRBJ2-1, is EPEVTQTPSHQVTQMGQEVILRCVPISNHLYFYWYRQILGQKVEFLVSFYNNEISEKSEIFDDQFSVERPDGSNFTLKIRSTKLEDSAMYFCASIKTWNEQFFGPGTRLTVL.

This clonotype was observed many times. The chain couples TRBV28 to TRBJ2-5; 10 nucleotides match TRBD1. Germline V lookup: CDR1 MDHEN, CDR2 SYDVKM. J lost 7 bases, V lost 2 bases, and 13 bases had no gene match. The CDR3 runs 17 residues. The CDR3 here is CASSLRFAGQGFWTQYF. The DNA of the CDR3 is TGTGCCAGCAGTTTAAGGTTTGCGGGACAGGGGTTCTGGACCCAGTACTTC.